This TCR beta chain was captured by sequencing in a study of regulatory T cells in long-lasting Graves disease. Regarding the study as a whole: The analysis examined peripheral blood only and excluded thyroid tissue. The study found TRBV28, TRBJ1-2 and TRBJ2-5 favored in persistent disease.

Time point of the sample: newly diagnosed GD, antithyroid drugs for less than 3 months. RNA isolated from PBMCs was used to make the TCR library. Trimming removed 2 bases at V and 5 bases at J, with 19 bases between. The CDR3 has 16 residues. The germline CDR1 and CDR2 sequences are MDHEN and SYDVKM. This clonotype showed up many times. Its specificity is not known. Arm-PCR of CDR3 regions and iRepertoire HTBI primers were the basis on which TCR beta libraries were built. TCRdb used MiXCR to reprocess the multiplex PCR reads, holding one entry per CDR3 protein. Counted here are over 350,000 distinct CDR3 sequences, 13% to 15% occurring once; the ten biggest clones make up approximately 19%. Separately, the same data were catalogued under a study of T cells in Graves' hyperthyroidism and ophthalmopathy.

The source material was peripheral blood mononuclear cells (PBMCs), sampled at new diagnosis, from a patient treated with antithyroid drugs. The chain couples TRBV28 to TRBJ2-7, with a tentative D call TRBD1 (6 bases). This sequence was found in a woman aged 50 to 65 with Graves disease. CDR3 bases: TGTGCCAGCAGTTTAAGTTATATGAGGGGGTCTAACGAGCAGTACTTC. Translating gives CASSLSYMRGSNEQYF.